The 9 T cell receptor beta chains below come from one sample, sequenced in a study of blood T cells in healthy people across ages. A second PCR, run for about 7 to 11 cycles, used a sample-barcoded 5' primer plus a J-beta primer mix. TCRdb independently ran MiXCR on the 5' RACE reads; one entry per CDR3 protein. The sample shows 650,000 or so distinct CDR3 sequences, approximately 52% of them seen only once. The sample taken for sequencing was blood. The receptors were gathered from a woman aged 80 or older in good health.

Only a few counts were recorded for this clonotype. The J gene is TRBJ1-2, the V gene TRBV2; tentative D call: TRBD1 (6 bases). The CDR3 contains 14 residues. Germline-derived CDR1 and CDR2 are SNHLY and FYNNEI. Trimming took 11 bases from V and 0 from J, leaving 16 bases between them. The CDR3 nucleotides are TGTGCCTGCCTCGGGGGCCCCACTAACTATGGCTACACCTTC. Translated: CACLGGPTNYGYTF. The variable domain in full, completed from reference TRBV2 and TRBJ1-2, reads EPEVTQTPSHQVTQMGQEVILRCVPISNHLYFYWYRQILGQKVEFLVSFYNNEISEKSEIFDDQFSVERPDGSNFTLKIRSTKLEDSAMYFCACLGGPTNYGYTFGSGTRLTVV.

This clonotype was seen at least ten times. The gene calls are TRBV2 and TRBJ2-7, with 12 bases matching TRBD2. In germline, CDR1 is SNHLY, CDR2 FYNNEI. This CDR3 region has 16 residues. The V segment lost 0 bases and the J segment 4 bases; nucleotides outside the gene matches: 4. In nucleotides, the CDR3 is TGTGCCAGCAGTGAAGCATCAGGGACTAGCGGGTACGAGCAGTACTTC. Its protein product is CASSEASGTSGYEQYF. Filled out from reference TRBV2 and TRBJ2-7, the complete variable domain reads EPEVTQTPSHQVTQMGQEVILRCVPISNHLYFYWYRQILGQKVEFLVSFYNNEISEKSEIFDDQFSVERPDGSNFTLKIRSTKLEDSAMYFCASSEASGTSGYEQYFGPGTRLTVT.

The chain couples TRBV5-6 to TRBJ2-7, with TRBD1 identical over 7 bases. The J segment lost 7 bases and the V segment lost 4 bases, leaving 14 bases of the junction unmatched. The CDR3 is 15 residues long. Germline CDR1 reads SGHDT; CDR2 reads YYEEEE. The CDR3 DNA is TGTGCCAGCAGCCCCGGGACAGCGACTTACAATGAGCAGTACTTC. Translation: CASSPGTATYNEQYF. The full variable domain, rest sourced from reference TRBV5-6 and TRBJ2-7, is DAGVTQSPTHLIKTRGQQVTLRCSPKSGHDTVSWYQQALGQGPQFIFQYYEEEERQRGNFPDRFSGHQFPNYSSELNVNALLLGDSALYLCASSPGTATYNEQYFGPGTRLTVT.

A note on this clonotype: This may be a read error, as it is one base from a much larger clone. CDR3 sequence: CASIFQRGSEAFF. For the CDR3, the DNA is TGTGCCAGCATCTTTCAACGGGGCTCTGAAGCTTTCTTT. This rearrangement joins TRBV12-3 or TRBV12-4 to TRBJ1-1; TRBD1 is a possible D gene (5 bases). The CDR3 length is 13 residues. V was pared by 7 bases and J by 6 bases, with 15 bases between.

Details on this clonotype: A clone one base away is much larger, so this may be a read error. This rearrangement joins TRBV6-4 to TRBJ2-7, with D perhaps matching TRBD2 (6 bases). CDR3 length equals 13 residues. Trimming cost V 7 bases and J 10 bases, with 20 bases left between them. Germline V gene lookup returns CDR1 MRHNA and CDR2 SNTAGT. The CDR3 nucleotides read TGTGCCAGCATACTAGCAATAAAAGAGTCCCAGTACTTC. It codes for CASILAIKESQYF.

V and J are TRBV29-1 and TRBJ1-2; no clear D. V was shortened by 2 bases and J by 5 bases, with 12 bases between the two germline ends. CDR1 is SQVTM and CDR2 is ANQGSEA in the germline V gene. This CDR3 is built from 13 residues. The CDR3 here is CSVEKAGLYGYTF. In DNA, the CDR3 is TGCAGCGTTGAAAAGGCGGGCCTGTATGGCTACACCTTC.

This clonotype was recorded at least ten times. DNA of the CDR3: TGTGCCAGCAGCTTAGTACCGGGACAGGGGCCCTACGAGCAGTACTTC. This codes for CASSLVPGQGPYEQYF. V and J are TRBV7-9 and TRBJ2-7; 10 positions match TRBD1. The J segment lost 2 bases and the V segment lost 1 base, leaving 5 bases of the junction unmatched. This CDR3 spans 16 amino acids. Germline V gene lookup returns CDR1 SEHNR and CDR2 FQNEAQ (reference sequence).

In nucleotides, the CDR3 is TGCAGCGTTCGCTGGGCTGTTGGTGGCTACACCTTC. This translates into CSVRWAVGGYTF. The V call is TRBV29-1, the J call TRBJ1-2; D is uncertain. V was trimmed by 5 bases and J by 7 bases, leaving 14 bases between them. Germline V CDR1 and CDR2: SQVTM, ANQGSEA. The CDR3 spans 12 residues.

V gene TRBV4-3 combines with J gene TRBJ2-3; D possibly corresponds to TRBD1 (5 bases). The germline V and J ends were trimmed by 4 bases and 4 bases, with 15 bases remaining between them. CDR3 size: 15 residues. Germline V CDR1 and CDR2: LGHNA, YSLEER. CDR3 sequence reads: CASSLTIGRADTQYF. CDR3 nucleotides: TGCGCCAGCAGCCTCACCATTGGCAGGGCAGATACGCAGTATTTT.